The T cell receptor (beta chain) under discussion was sequenced for a study of cytomegalovirus exposure and HLA in healthy donors. Worth noting for this clone: The target antigen is unknown.

Healthy bone marrow donors formed the donor group. In the PCR, 60 Vbeta and 13 Jbeta primers were used. The assay was immunoSEQ multiplex PCR, and TCRdb's table has in-frame clones only and misses some. The sample carries 90,000 to 120,000 clones, around three quarters recorded once. Study outcomes and limitations: Follow-up analysis later connected one missense variant in DCLRE1C with trimming of TCR beta V- and J-genes. Exclusion applied to some V segments, including TRBV6-2 and TRBV6-3, as they were indistinguishable. The study labeled approximately 150 TCR beta chains cytomegalovirus-associated.

Looked up from germline, CDR1 is SGHTA and CDR2 is FQGNSA. Trimming pared 5 bases from V and 11 bases from J, leaving 12 bases between. The length of the CDR3 is 11 residues. The clonotype was recovered from a woman between 35 and 50 years old in good health and CMV-seronegative. The chain links TRBV7-2 to TRBJ2-5; D is possibly TRBD1 (6 bases). Sequencing was done on a sample of PBMCs. CDR3 loop: CASSPQGKQYF. The CDR3 nucleotides read TGTGCCAGCAGCCCACAGGGTAAGCAGTACTTC.